This is a list of T cell receptor beta chains from one sample in a study of OX40 agonist ivuxolimab in advanced cancers. The protocol was immunoSEQ multiplex PCR, while the TCRdb copy is restricted to in-frame clones and leaves out a portion. The sample records roughly 11,000 clones, about 80% being singletons. The source was CD4+ or CD8+ T cells sorted from blood, collected in a trial of the OX40 agonist ivuxolimab. The receptors were gathered from an adult with an advanced solid tumor such as melanoma, head and neck, liver or kidney cancer. Both conserved end residues are part of each CDR3. A D gene is named only where the DNA matches it firmly. Not every row has a clone size; where given, it reads once, few, many or a size class.

j_call v_call d_call clone_size cdr3_aa cdr3_nt
TRBJ1-5 TRBV27 . . CASRRTGYNQPQHF TGTGCCAGCAGGAGAACAGGTTACAATCAGCCCCAGCATTTT
TRBJ2-2 TRBV18 . . CASSPPISGDGGELFF TGTGCCAGCTCACCACCGATTTCTGGAGACGGCGGGGAGCTGTTTTTT
TRBJ2-1 TRBV7-2 TRBD2 . CASSTSGPSSYNEQFF TGTGCCAGCAGTACTAGCGGGCCGAGCTCCTACAATGAGCAGTTCTTC
TRBJ2-3 TRBV7-8 . . CASSLDPRGGAWPDTQYF TGTGCCAGCAGCTTAGACCCACGTGGGGGAGCGTGGCCAGATACGCAGTATTTT
TRBJ2-4 TRBV9 . once CASSAMREAKNIQYF TGTGCCAGCAGCGCGATGAGGGAGGCCAAAAACATTCAGTACTTC
TRBJ2-1 TRBV27 . large CASSNYRDTFTYNEQFF TGTGCCAGCAGTAACTACCGGGACACCTTCACCTACAATGAGCAGTTCTTC
TRBJ2-5 TRBV4-1 TRBD2 . CASSLYLASGRSETQYF TGCGCCAGCAGCCTATATTTGGCTAGCGGGAGGAGTGAGACCCAGTACTTC
TRBJ1-2 TRBV6-1 . . CASSDPWGPTNYGYTF TGTGCCAGCAGTGATCCCTGGGGACCGACAAACTATGGCTACACCTTC
TRBJ2-2 TRBV10-3 TRBD2 . CAITGLAGKNTGELFF TGTGCCATCACGGGACTAGCGGGAAAAAACACCGGGGAGCTGTTTTTT
TRBJ2-1 TRBV11-3 . . CASRPGTLYNEQFF TGTGCCAGCAGGCCCGGGACACTGTACAATGAGCAGTTCTTC
TRBJ1-5 TRBV27 . . CASSLKVGGYQPQHF TGTGCCAGCAGTTTGAAGGTTGGGGGTTACCAGCCCCAGCATTTT
TRBJ1-1 TRBV7-2 . . CASSLVEGMNTEAFF TGTGCCAGCAGCTTAGTTGAGGGGATGAACACTGAAGCTTTCTTT
TRBJ1-3 TRBV14 . . CASSHPGGGNTIYF TGTGCCAGCAGCCACCCAGGCGGTGGAAACACCATATATTTT
TRBJ2-1 TRBV29-1 TRBD1 . CSVEGCPGGYGNEQFF TGCAGCGTTGAAGGGTGCCCAGGGGGTTACGGTAATGAGCAGTTCTTC
TRBJ1-5 TRBV28 . . CASDHPGGRDQPQHF TGTGCCAGCGACCATCCTGGGGGGCGGGATCAGCCCCAGCATTTT
TRBJ1-4 TRBV11-1 TRBD1 . CASSPTGGTNEKLFF TGTGCCAGCAGCCCGACAGGGGGAACTAATGAAAAACTGTTTTTT
TRBJ2-7 TRBV9 . . CASSVDWDRAYEQYF TGTGCCAGCAGCGTAGACTGGGACCGAGCCTACGAGCAGTACTTC
TRBJ1-4 TRBV30 . . CAWNNNEKLFF TGTGCCTGGAACAATAATGAAAAACTGTTTTTT
TRBJ2-7 TRBV5-1 . . CASSEDESLSYEQYF TGCGCCAGCAGCGAGGATGAGTCCCTCTCCTACGAGCAGTACTTC
TRBJ1-1 TRBV5-8 . . CASSFRHWNTEAFF TGTGCCAGCAGCTTCCGACATTGGAACACTGAAGCTTTCTTT
TRBJ2-7 TRBV5-1 . . CASSLGDRQLAYEQYF TGCGCCAGCAGCTTGGGCGATCGACAGCTCGCCTACGAGCAGTACTTC
TRBJ2-7 TRBV27 . . CASSPNLAYEQYF TGTGCCAGCAGTCCAAATCTAGCTTACGAGCAGTACTTC
TRBJ1-2 TRBV9 . . CASQTDTYGYTF TGTGCCAGCCAAACAGATACCTATGGCTACACCTTC
TRBJ1-3 TRBV7-8 . . CASSLPLGERSGNTIYF TGTGCCAGCAGCCTACCGTTGGGAGAGCGCTCTGGAAACACCATATATTTT
TRBJ2-2 TRBV6-6 TRBD2 . CASSGGRVTGELFF TGTGCCAGCAGTGGCGGGAGGGTTACCGGGGAGCTGTTTTTT
TRBJ1-1 TRBV6-5 TRBD1 . CASSYSPTGRNTEAFF TGTGCCAGCAGTTACTCGCCGACAGGGAGGAACACTGAAGCTTTCTTT
TRBJ2-5 TRBV6-1 TRBD2 . CASSETPNGWEGQETQYF TGTGCCAGCAGTGAAACACCAAATGGGTGGGAGGGGCAAGAGACCCAGTACTTC
TRBJ2-7 TRBV7-2 . . CASSLDSRLREQYF TGTGCCAGCAGCTTAGACAGCCGACTGAGAGAGCAGTACTTC